Reported below is one T cell receptor beta chain. This clone's antigen is unknown. Base qualities were left out, and no much larger clone turns up one base away. Library construction relied on 5' RACE. Sequencer: Illumina HiSeq 2500. A second about 7 to 12 cycle PCR used a sample-barcoded 5' primer and a J-beta primer mix. A template-switch 5' adaptor carrying 12 random nucleotides introduced a unique molecular identifier onto each TCR beta cDNA molecule. At least 3 million CDR3-containing paired-end reads were obtained from each sample. First-strand cDNA synthesis was performed from all RNA using the Mint cDNA synthesis kit, with priming by a TRBC-specific oligonucleotide. Following uracil-DNA glycosylase treatment, a first 18-cycle PCR with universal primers M1SS and BC2_uni_R was performed on all cDNA. In the paper's pipeline: For normalization, 1 million high-quality reads, each with a distinct molecular identifier, were randomly selected from each sample. Reads with shared molecular identifiers were discarded instead of being binned into consensus sequences. MiTCR, with a Q25 quality threshold and the strictest error-elimination algorithm, was used for CDR3 identification, clonotype clustering and error correction. A nonparametric unseen species model using Euler transformation provided a lower-bound estimate of total TCR beta diversity. The public reads were quality trimmed at Q25 with fastp and then assembled into clones with MiXCR by TCRdb, keeping productive beta chains. Identical CDR3 protein sequences are pooled into one entry, listed with their most common genes and DNA. These V and J calls rely on TCRdb rather than the paper's analysis. Recorded for this sample are 1 million to 1.2 million distinct CDR3 sequences; more than 30% of them occurred a single time. The leading ten clones occupy around 13% of the sample.

The sample comes from a study of blood T cells in healthy people across ages (dated by TCRdb to 2013 to 2016). Concerning the study at large: In model experiments, template switching captured about one uniquely barcoded TCR beta cDNA molecule for every two T cells. To track age-related changes in TCR beta repertoire diversity, the study relied on deep sequencing normalized with unique cDNA molecular identifiers. The donors were split into four age groups: young (average around 15 years), middle-aged (roughly 39), aged (over 55) and long-lived (approximately 80). To avoid experimental bias, donors of different ages were spread randomly across the sequencing lanes. Using the same blood draw, the study looked at two additional independent replicas of 1 million unique cDNA reads for two donors, one aged 18 to 30 and the other aged 80 or older. The research as a whole found: Donor CMV infection status was unknown, potentially confounding age-related changes in expanded clonotypes. A strong correlation was found between observed TCR beta diversity and the percentage of naive T cells measured by flow cytometry. Total diversity estimates from one million sequenced T cells were considered lower bounds and underestimates. Compared with the aged group, the long-lived group had more naive CD4+ T cells, fewer expanded clones and increased TCR diversity, a pattern suggesting age selection. Bulk unsorted PBMC profiling prevented conclusive comparison of naive and antigen-experienced compartments. As age increased, observed TCR beta diversity per million T cells dropped in a roughly linear way, and a significant reduction was already evident by age 40.

Donors were roughly 40 systemically healthy Caucasian individuals from Russia aged roughly 6 to 100 years. Ten milliliters of peripheral blood were drawn from each donor into EDTA-treated Vacutainer tubes. PBMCs were isolated by Ficoll-Paque density-gradient centrifugation, with at least 6 million obtained per sample. Trizol reagent was used to extract total RNA from PBMCs, with at least 5.5 micrograms per sample. Naive CD45RAhigh/CD27high T cell percentages were measured by flow cytometry on a PBMC aliquot from every donor. Taken from cysteine to phenylalanine, the CDR3 has 14 residues. Only the CDR3 DNA is retained, 42 bases long and in frame from the first base. V and J lose 6 bases and 6 bases, and a span of 15 bases separates them.

Sequencing was done on a sample of blood. The sequence was obtained from a man aged 18-30 years in good health. The chain links TRBV12-3 or TRBV12-4 with TRBJ1-3, with no confidently assigned D gene. The nucleotide sequence is TGTGCCAGCAGAAGGGAACTAAAAGAAAACACCATATATTTT. Translation gives CASRRELKENTIYF.